The T cell receptor (beta chain) described here comes from a study of shared T cell receptors in the human thymus. Method: immunoSEQ multiplex PCR; TCRdb's copy keeps in-frame clones and lacks some. In the table there are 700,000 or so clones, 70% to 90% of which are singletons. The same data also contributed to another study, on human thymus T cells. As that study records: Resections from corrective heart surgery supplied the thymus tissue. Thymic and blood repertoires seemed to favor certain V and J genes. Unrelated people showed highly overlapping thymic repertoires, related research reported.

This TCR was recovered from a girl under three years old with a congenital heart defect. Sequences were obtained from thymocytes.

CDR3 sequence (DNA): TGTGCCAGCAGTTTTTTTTCTGAACTCGAGCAGTACTTC. Residues: CASSFFSELEQYF. The V call is TRBV27, the J call TRBJ2-7, with D uncertain. Germline lookup yields CDR1 MNHEY and CDR2 SMNVEV (reference sequence). Trimming removed 3 bases from V and 6 bases from J, with 12 bases in between. The length of the CDR3 is 13 residues.